This T cell receptor beta chain derives from a study of patients and donors after allogeneic stem cell transplantation. TCRdb reanalysed the RT-PCR reads using MiXCR and keeps one entry per CDR3 protein. The sample carries around 90,000 distinct CDR3 sequences, 48% recorded once. The CDR3 contains 13 residues. Germline V gives CDR1 SGHTA, CDR2 FQGNSA. Deletions cut 1 base from V and 1 base from J, with 4 bases between. In its sample, this clonotype was seen many times. The chain couples TRBV7-2 to TRBJ1-1; no clear D gene. This TCR was sampled from a human donor who was either an allogeneic HSCT recipient or a stem cell or donor lymphocyte infusion donor (not recorded which). It is not recorded whose cells these are; they may come from a transplant donor. Specimen: blood, either unsorted or a sorted T cell fraction (not recorded which). The CDR3 is CASSLGENTEAFF. The CDR3 region has the DNA TGTGCCAGCAGCTTAGGGGAGAACACTGAAGCTTTCTTT.